The 31 T cell receptor beta chains listed next were all sequenced from one sample in a study of cytotoxic CD8 clonotypes in ibrutinib-treated CLL. Sequenced by immunoSEQ multiplex PCR; TCRdb stores in-frame clones only, minus some. The repertoire consists of roughly 38,000 clones, with 49% occurring once and the leading ten covering approximately 17%. The source material was PBMCs, sampled before ibrutinib treatment. Receptors originate from a human donor with chronic lymphocytic leukemia.

This chain links TRBV15 with TRBJ1-2; TRBD1 might be the D (5 bases). Germline values: CDR1 LNHNV, CDR2 YYDKDF (reference sequence). Trimming took off 1 base at V and 5 bases at J, with 8 bases between the two ends. This CDR3 contains 13 residues. DNA for the CDR3: TGTGCCACCAGCAGAGCAGGGCAATATGGCTACACCTTC. It yields the protein CATSRAGQYGYTF.

The rearrangement links TRBV6-7 to TRBJ2-1, with TRBD1 matching 7 bases. TRBV6-7 counts as an open reading frame of uncertain function. Losses at the gene ends were 4 bases for V and 8 bases for J; bases not matched to a gene: 8. The CDR3 extends over 14 amino acids. The CDR3 is CASSSGVRGHEQFF. The CDR3 DNA reads as TGTGCCAGCAGTTCTGGAGTAAGGGGGCATGAGCAGTTCTTC.

This chain joins TRBV5-1 and TRBJ2-3, with D unclear. The CDR3 loop spans 15 amino acids. Trimming pared 5 bases from V and 0 bases from J, leaving 13 bases between. Germline assignment: CDR1 SGHRS and CDR2 YFSETQ. The CDR3, as DNA: TGCGCCAGCAGAGAGTATGTCTCTAGCACAGATACGCAGTATTTT. Its translation is CASREYVSSTDTQYF.

The count of this clone is one. The V call is TRBV29-1, the J call TRBJ2-6, with no clear D. Trimming stripped 4 bases from V and 3 bases from J, with 7 bases between. This CDR3 has 13 amino acids. CDR1 SQVTM and CDR2 ANQGSEA come from the germline V gene. CDR3 loop: CSVVRRGANVLTF. The CDR3 DNA reads TGCAGCGTTGTCCGTCGTGGGGCCAACGTCCTGACTTTC.

The rearrangement links TRBV5-1 to TRBJ2-1; D might be TRBD1 (5 bases). The length of the CDR3 is 17 residues. Germline lookup yields CDR1 SGHRS and CDR2 YFSETQ. Trimming took 0 bases from V and 0 from J, leaving 13 bases between them. CDR3 sequence: CASSLVVGLSSYNEQFF. In DNA form, the CDR3 reads TGCGCCAGCAGCTTGGTTGTGGGGCTGAGCTCCTACAATGAGCAGTTCTTC.

The rearrangement joins TRBV19 to TRBJ1-6; 9 nucleotides line up with TRBD1. Germline loops: CDR1 LNHDA, CDR2 SQIVND (reference sequence). The V segment lost 3 bases and the J segment 9 bases; nucleotides outside the gene matches: 6. This CDR3 contains 15 residues. The CDR3 sequence is CASSIGSGQGSPLHF. The CDR3 DNA reads TGTGCCAGTAGTATCGGTTCGGGACAGGGTTCACCCCTCCACTTT.

This clone has a handful of counts. The V gene is TRBV18, the J gene TRBJ2-7; tentatively, D is TRBD1 (6 bases). V lost 0 bases and J lost 6, with 12 bases in between. The CDR3 has 14 amino acids. Germline V gives CDR1 KGHSH, CDR2 LQKENI. CDR3 nucleotide sequence: TGTGCCAGCTCACCACCGGGCGGACAGCGCGAGCAGTACTTC. This gives the protein CASSPPGGQREQYF.

The rearrangement uses TRBV20-1 and TRBJ2-4; D uncertain. The CDR3 totals 11 residues. Trimming removed 0 bases at V and 8 bases at J, with 5 bases between. From germline, CDR1 is DFQATT and CDR2 SNEGSKA (reference sequence). This CDR3 reads CSAREGHIQYF. The CDR3, as DNA: TGCAGTGCTAGAGAGGGTCACATTCAGTACTTC.

CDR3 region: CASSYMVDSQPQHF. CDR3 bases: TGTGCCAGCAGTTACATGGTGGACAGTCAGCCCCAGCATTTT. This rearrangement joins TRBV6-5 to TRBJ1-5; D may be TRBD1 (6 bases). This CDR3 is built from 14 residues. The V gene's germline CDR1 is MNHEY and CDR2 SVGAGI. Trimming removed 2 bases from V and 6 bases from J, with 11 bases in between.

J is TRBJ1-5 and V is TRBV7-9; D unclear. V was pared by 3 bases and J by 2 bases, with 5 bases between. The CDR3 spans 13 residues. Germline V gene data show CDR1 as SEHNR and CDR2 as FQNEAQ (reference sequence). CDR3 nucleotide sequence: TGTGCCAGCAGCTTGAGGGGCAATCAGCCCCAGCATTTT. Residues: CASSLRGNQPQHF. Full variable domain (remainder filled in from reference TRBV7-9 and TRBJ1-5): DTGVSQNPRHKITKRGQNVTFRCDPISEHNRLYWYRQTLGQGPEFLTYFQNEAQLEKSRLLSDRFSAERPKGSFSTLEIQRTEQGDSAMYLCASSLRGNQPQHFGDGTRLSIL.

Only a few counts were recorded for this clone. This sequence joins TRBV18 and TRBJ1-1; 7 positions match TRBD1. With V trimmed by 7 bases and J by 0 bases, 2 bases remained unmatched. Germline V gene lookup returns CDR1 KGHSH and CDR2 LQKENI. This CDR3 is built from 13 residues. CDR3 in amino acids: CASFGQVNTEAFF. CDR3 bases: TGTGCCAGCTTTGGACAGGTGAACACTGAAGCTTTCTTT. Combining the CDR3 with reference TRBV18 and TRBJ1-1 gives the whole variable domain NAGVMQNPRHLVRRRGQEARLRCSPMKGHSHVYWYRQLPEEGLKFMVYLQKENIIDESGMPKERFSAEFPKEGPSILRIQQVVRGDSAAYFCASFGQVNTEAFFGQGTRLTVV.

This clone was seen at least ten times. This sequence joins TRBV5-1 and TRBJ2-7, with 11 bases aligning to TRBD1. V lost 1 base, J lost 6 bases, and 6 bases stayed unmatched. Germline loops: CDR1 SGHRS, CDR2 YFSETQ. The CDR3 is 15 amino acids. This CDR3 reads CASSLLGQGALEQYF. The DNA for the CDR3 is TGCGCCAGCAGCTTGCTAGGACAGGGGGCTCTCGAGCAGTACTTC. Drawing the rest from reference TRBV5-1 and TRBJ2-7, the complete variable domain is KAGVTQTPRYLIKTRGQQVTLSCSPISGHRSVSWYQQTPGQGLQFLFEYFSETQRNKGNFPGRFSGRQFSNSRSEMNVSTLELGDSALYLCASSLLGQGALEQYFGPGTRLTVT.

The chain's CDR3 is CASMAGTFSNQPQHF. The CDR3 DNA is TGTGCCAGCATGGCAGGGACCTTTAGCAATCAGCCCCAGCATTTT. This chain links TRBV2 with TRBJ1-5; D is perhaps TRBD1 (5 bases). CDR1 and CDR2 (germline): SNHLY, FYNNEI. Trimming cost V 7 bases and J 0 bases, with 13 bases left between them. The CDR3 is 15 residues long.

This clone was seen only a few times. An end of the junction differs from the germline gene, which may be a read error. The gene calls are TRBV5-1 and TRBJ2-6; D remains unclear. Germline CDR1 is SGHRS and CDR2 is YFSETQ. The CDR3 loop spans 15 amino acids. CDR3: CASNLGNSGANVLTF. CDR3 coding DNA: TGCGCCAGCAACTTGGGGAACTCTGGGGCCAACGTCCTGACTTTC. The variable domain in full, completed from reference TRBV5-1 and TRBJ2-6, reads KAGVTQTPRYLIKTRGQQVTLSCSPISGHRSVSWYQQTPGQGLQFLFEYFSETQRNKGNFPGRFSGRQFSNSRSEMNVSTLELGDSALYLCASNLGNSGANVLTFGAGSRLTVL.

This chain links TRBV11-3 with TRBJ2-1; maybe TRBD1 (5 bases). This CDR3 spans 13 amino acids. The V gene lost 5 bases and the J gene lost 5 bases, with 10 bases spanning the gap. CDR1 and CDR2 (germline): SGHNT, YENEEA. CDR3 nucleotides: TGTGCCAGCAGCCTAGGGGCGAACAATGAGCAGTTCTTC. Protein sequence: CASSLGANNEQFF. The variable domain in full, with the rest retrieved from reference TRBV11-3 and TRBJ2-1, is EAGVVQSPRYKIIEKKQPVAFWCNPISGHNTLYWYLQNLGQGPELLIRYENEEAVDDSQLPKDRFSAERLKGVDSTLKIQPAELGDSAVYLCASSLGANNEQFFGPGTRLTVL.

V is TRBV5-1 and J is TRBJ2-2; D is unresolved. The CDR3 is 17 amino acids. Between the trimmed V and J ends, which lost 0 bases and 0 bases, there was a span of 12 bases. CDR1 is SGHRS and CDR2 is YFSETQ in the germline V gene. The CDR3 loop reads CASSLGLGTTNTGELFF. The CDR3 bases are TGCGCCAGCAGCTTGGGGTTGGGCACAACGAACACCGGGGAGCTGTTTTTT.

CDR3 in DNA: TGTGCCAGCAGCTTAGGGACGGCCGCAACTAATGAAAAACTGTTTTTT. Translating it yields CASSLGTAATNEKLFF. V is TRBV7-2 and J is TRBJ1-4; no reliable D call. The ends were cut back, 1 base at V and 0 bases at J, with 9 bases in the middle. CDR1 SGHTA and CDR2 FQGNSA come from the germline V gene. This CDR3 is built from 16 residues.

The genes are TRBV14 and TRBJ1-2; D perhaps matches TRBD1 (6 bases). CDR1 SGHDN and CDR2 FVKESK come from the germline V gene. The V end was cut by 0 bases, the J end by 7 bases, with 15 bases between. This CDR3 has 15 residues. The CDR3 reads CASSQEPTGIRGYTF. The CDR3 DNA follows: TGTGCCAGCAGCCAAGAGCCAACAGGGATCCGTGGCTACACCTTC. Filled out from reference TRBV14 and TRBJ1-2, the complete variable domain reads EAGVTQFPSHSVIEKGQTVTLRCDPISGHDNLYWYRRVMGKEIKFLLHFVKESKQDESGMPNNRFLAERTGGTYSTLKVQPAELEDSGVYFCASSQEPTGIRGYTFGSGTRLTVV.

This chain connects TRBV6-6 to TRBJ2-5; 7 nucleotides agree with TRBD1. The length of the CDR3 is 16 residues. Per the germline V gene, CDR1 is MNHNY and CDR2 is SVGAGI (reference sequence). V lost 5 bases, J lost 1 base, and 10 bases stayed unmatched. This CDR3 is CASSPQLWTGQETQYF. The DNA of the CDR3 is TGTGCCAGCAGTCCTCAACTATGGACAGGCCAAGAGACCCAGTACTTC.

The chain joins TRBV6-1 to TRBJ2-1; the D is unclear. CDR1 is MNHNS and CDR2 is SASEGT in the germline V gene. Trimming removed 0 bases at V and 12 bases at J, with 9 bases between. This CDR3 comprises 12 residues. In nucleotides, the CDR3 is TGTGCCAGCAGTGAAGCTCGCGTGGGGCAGTTCTTC. It is translated as CASSEARVGQFF.

This chain links TRBV9 with TRBJ1-3, with D maybe TRBD1 (5 bases). The germline V and J ends were trimmed by 0 bases and 0 bases, with 7 bases remaining between them. There are 15 residues in the CDR3. CDR1 is SGDLS, CDR2 YYNGEE, per germline. The CDR3 bases are TGTGCCAGCAGCGTAGAGGACAACTCTGGAAACACCATATATTTT. As protein: CASSVEDNSGNTIYF.

This clone was counted between two and nine times. Germline is not matched at one junction end, which may reflect a read error. The rearrangement joins TRBV7-7 to TRBJ2-3; TRBD2 agrees at 8 bases. There are 13 residues in the CDR3. Germline V CDR1 and CDR2: SSHAT, FNYEAQ (reference sequence). CDR3 nucleotide sequence: TGTGCTAGCAGCAGACTAGCGTCAGATACGCAGTATTTT. As protein: CASSRLASDTQYF.

The rearrangement uses TRBV6-5 and TRBJ2-5, with D perhaps matching TRBD2 (5 bases). The germline V gene encodes CDR1 MNHEY and CDR2 SVGAGI. The CDR3 is made up of 14 amino acids. The germline V and J ends were trimmed by 1 base and 5 bases, with 11 bases remaining between them. CDR3 in DNA: TGTGCCAGCAGTTACTTAGCTAGCTTGGAGACCCAGTACTTC. The encoded protein is CASSYLASLETQYF.

The V call is TRBV5-1, the J call TRBJ1-1; D is perhaps TRBD1 (6 bases). This CDR3 contains 17 residues. Germline CDR1 SGHRS, CDR2 YFSETQ. V was cut by 2 bases and J by 3 bases, with 20 bases left in between. CDR3 nucleotide sequence: TGCGCCAGCAGCTTAGTGGAGACAGGCTGGGTGGACACTGAAGCTTTCTTT. Translating it yields CASSLVETGWVDTEAFF.

The gene calls are TRBV29-1 and TRBJ2-7; a weak D match, TRBD2 (6 bases). Trimming removed 0 bases at V and 0 bases at J, with 9 bases between. Germline CDR1 is SQVTM and CDR2 is ANQGSEA. The CDR3 consists of 14 residues. The CDR3 loop reads CSVEDRGSSYEQYF. The CDR3 coding sequence is TGCAGCGTTGAAGATCGGGGGAGCTCCTACGAGCAGTACTTC.

This clone turned up a few times. The rearrangement joins TRBV13 to TRBJ2-5; D may be TRBD1 (8 bases). The CDR3 sequence is 15 residues long. The germline gives CDR1 PRHDT, CDR2 FYEKMQ (reference sequence). Trimming cost V 4 bases and J 4 bases, with 16 bases left between them. The CDR3: CASSSDRGGVETQYF. In DNA, the CDR3 is TGTGCCAGCAGCTCAGACAGGGGAGGGGTAGAGACCCAGTACTTC. The whole variable domain, remainder taken from reference TRBV13 and TRBJ2-5, is AAGVIQSPRHLIKEKRETATLKCYPIPRHDTVYWYQQGPGQDPQFLISFYEKMQSDKGSIPDRFSAQQFSDYHSELNMSSLELGDSALYFCASSSDRGGVETQYFGPGTRLLVL.

This rearrangement joins TRBV9 to TRBJ1-1; the D gene is possibly TRBD1 (6 bases). CDR1 is SGDLS, CDR2 YYNGEE, per germline. CDR3 length: 19 amino acids. V shed 0 bases and J shed 1 base, with 22 bases lying between them. CDR3 DNA: TGTGCCAGCAGCGTAGTAGATGTGTGGTCGGGGGGGGCGAACACTGAAGCTTTCTTT. Protein sequence: CASSVVDVWSGGANTEAFF.

This chain links TRBV5-4 with TRBJ1-5; D possibly corresponds to TRBD1 (5 bases). V was shortened by 4 bases and J by 1 base, with 9 bases between the two germline ends. The CDR3 covers 14 residues. CDR1 SGHNT and CDR2 YYREEE come from the germline V gene (reference sequence). The CDR3 sequence is CASSDRDSNQPQHF. As DNA, the CDR3 is TGTGCCAGCAGCGACCGGGACAGCAATCAGCCCCAGCATTTT.

V and J are TRBV7-9 and TRBJ1-6, with a tentative D call TRBD1 (6 bases). The CDR3 extends over 13 amino acids. V lost 5 bases and J 9 bases, leaving 11 bases between the germline ends. Germline CDR1 is SEHNR and CDR2 is FQNEAQ (reference sequence). The CDR3 is CASSREGVSPLHF. In DNA, the CDR3 is TGTGCCAGCAGCCGGGAGGGGGTTTCACCCCTCCACTTT.

The rearrangement links TRBV5-1 to TRBJ1-2; 9 bases align to TRBD1. Germline V gene sequence: CDR1 SGHRS, CDR2 YFSETQ. The J segment lost 3 bases and the V segment lost 6 bases, leaving 6 bases of the junction unmatched. This CDR3 is 14 amino acids long. The CDR3 nucleotides read TGCGCCAGCAACCCACAGGGGGCAGACTATGGCTACACCTTC. Translation: CASNPQGADYGYTF.

This clone was seen only a few times. The rearrangement links TRBV11-3 to TRBJ2-1; 11 bases match TRBD2. Per the germline V gene, CDR1 is SGHNT and CDR2 is YENEEA. The CDR3 sequence is 16 residues long. The trim removed 4 bases at V and 1 base at J, leaving 3 bases unmatched. The CDR3 nucleotides read TGTGCCAGCAGCTCCCGGACTAGCGGGTCCTACAATGAGCAGTTCTTC. Protein sequence: CASSSRTSGSYNEQFF.